This paragraph reports one TCR beta chain. Its antigen has not been determined. The record has no base qualities; no much larger clone is one base away. To prepare the library, the immunoSEQ multiplex PCR assay was applied. The table was pulled from immuneACCESS by TCRdb, which kept in-frame rearrangements only. Such tables lose some clones; where checked, under half of the loss comes from unresolved V genes, and the rest has no known cause. Counted in this sample were 80,000 to 95,000 clones; around 96% of them appeared once. The ten largest clones take up about 0.3% of the sample. The CDR3, from cysteine to phenylalanine, totals 16 residues. Only the CDR3 DNA stays, 48 bases, in frame from base 1. CDR1 is given as LNHNV and CDR2 as YYDKDF, both from the germline V gene (reference sequence). The junction carries 16 bases between V and J, which are trimmed by 0 bases and 5 bases respectively. These data are taken from a study of technical replicates of blood from a few donors (TCRdb year 2017).

The source material was T cells isolated from PBMCs. This sequence originates from a human donor in good health. In this chain, TRBV15 is recombined with TRBJ2-5; the D segment could be TRBD1, given 6 matching bases. The nucleotide sequence is TGTGCCACCAGCAGAGATGGGGCCCAGAGGGGGGAGACCCAGTACTTC. It codes for CATSRDGAQRGETQYF.